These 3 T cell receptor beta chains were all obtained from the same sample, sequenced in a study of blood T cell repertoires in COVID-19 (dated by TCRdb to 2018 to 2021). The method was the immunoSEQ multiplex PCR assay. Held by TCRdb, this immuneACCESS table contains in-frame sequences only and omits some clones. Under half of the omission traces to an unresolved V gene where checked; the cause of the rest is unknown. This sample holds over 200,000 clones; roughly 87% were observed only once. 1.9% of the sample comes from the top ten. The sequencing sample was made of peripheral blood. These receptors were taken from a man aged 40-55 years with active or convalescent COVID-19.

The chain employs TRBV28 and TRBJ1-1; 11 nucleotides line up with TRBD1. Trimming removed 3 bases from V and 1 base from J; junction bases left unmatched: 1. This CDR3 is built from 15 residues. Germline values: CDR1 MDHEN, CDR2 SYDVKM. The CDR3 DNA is TGTGCCAGCAGTTTGGGGACAGGGGGGAACACTGAAGCTTTCTTT. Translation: CASSLGTGGNTEAFF.

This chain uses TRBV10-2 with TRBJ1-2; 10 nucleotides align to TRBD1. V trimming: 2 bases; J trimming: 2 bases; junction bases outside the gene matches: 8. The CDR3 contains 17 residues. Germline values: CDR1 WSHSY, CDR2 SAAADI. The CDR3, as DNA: TGCGCCAGCAGTGAGACCCTCGGACAGGGGGGGAACTATGGCTACACCTTC. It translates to CASSETLGQGGNYGYTF.

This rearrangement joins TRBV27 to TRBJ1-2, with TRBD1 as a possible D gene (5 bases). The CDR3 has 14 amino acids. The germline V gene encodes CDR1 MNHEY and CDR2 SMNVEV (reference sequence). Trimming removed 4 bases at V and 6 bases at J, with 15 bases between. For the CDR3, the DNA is TGTGCCAGCAGTTCAGCCAGGGAAGACAATGGCTACACCTTC. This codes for CASSSAREDNGYTF.